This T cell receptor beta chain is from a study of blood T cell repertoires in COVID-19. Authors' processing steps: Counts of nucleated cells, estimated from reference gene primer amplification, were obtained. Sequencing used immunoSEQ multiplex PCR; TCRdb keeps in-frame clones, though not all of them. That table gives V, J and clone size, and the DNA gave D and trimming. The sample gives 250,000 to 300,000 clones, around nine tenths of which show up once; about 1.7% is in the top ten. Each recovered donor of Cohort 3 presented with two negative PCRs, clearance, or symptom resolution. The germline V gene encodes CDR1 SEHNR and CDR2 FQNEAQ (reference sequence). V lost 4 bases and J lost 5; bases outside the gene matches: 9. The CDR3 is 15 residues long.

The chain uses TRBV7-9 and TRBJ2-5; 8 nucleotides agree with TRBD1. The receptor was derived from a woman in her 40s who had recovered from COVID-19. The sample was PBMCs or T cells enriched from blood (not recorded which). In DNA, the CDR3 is TGTGCCAGCAGCTCCCGGGCAGGGGGCGGTGAGACCCAGTACTTC. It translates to CASSSRAGGGETQYF.